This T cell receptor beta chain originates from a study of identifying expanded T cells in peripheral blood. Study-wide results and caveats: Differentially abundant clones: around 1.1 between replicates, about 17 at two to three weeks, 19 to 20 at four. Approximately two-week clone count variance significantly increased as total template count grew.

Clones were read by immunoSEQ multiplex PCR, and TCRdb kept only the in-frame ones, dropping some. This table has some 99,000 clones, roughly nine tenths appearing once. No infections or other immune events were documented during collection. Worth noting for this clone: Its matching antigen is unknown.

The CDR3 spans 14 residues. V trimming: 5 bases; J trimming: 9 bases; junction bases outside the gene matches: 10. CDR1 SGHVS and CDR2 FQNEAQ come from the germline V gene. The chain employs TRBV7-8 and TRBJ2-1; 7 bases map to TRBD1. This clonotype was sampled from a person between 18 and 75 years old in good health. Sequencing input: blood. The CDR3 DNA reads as TGTGCCAGCAGCCTACTAACAGGGGTAGGTGAGCAGTTCTTC. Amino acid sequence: CASSLLTGVGEQFF.